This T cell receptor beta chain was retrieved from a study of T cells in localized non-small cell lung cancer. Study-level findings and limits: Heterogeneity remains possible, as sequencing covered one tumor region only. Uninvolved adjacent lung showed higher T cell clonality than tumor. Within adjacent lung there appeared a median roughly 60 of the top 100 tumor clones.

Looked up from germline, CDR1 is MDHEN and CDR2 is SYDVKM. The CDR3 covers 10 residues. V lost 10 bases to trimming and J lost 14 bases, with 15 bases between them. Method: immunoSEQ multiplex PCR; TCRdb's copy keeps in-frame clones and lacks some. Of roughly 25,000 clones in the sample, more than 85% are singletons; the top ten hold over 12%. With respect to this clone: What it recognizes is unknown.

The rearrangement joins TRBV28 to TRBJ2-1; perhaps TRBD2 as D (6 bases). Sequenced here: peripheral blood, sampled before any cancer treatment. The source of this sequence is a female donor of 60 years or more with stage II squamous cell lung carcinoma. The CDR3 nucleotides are TGTGCCACCGTCAGGGACTTGGAGTTCTTC. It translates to CATVRDLEFF.